The next 24 T cell receptor beta chains were all read from a single sample in a study of beta chain features in type 1 diabetes. Investigators reverse transcribed all isolated RNA, so they sequenced expressed TCRB transcripts. Assay used: immunoSEQ multiplex PCR; TCRdb lists only in-frame clones, some missing. Of roughly 140,000 clones in the sample, less than 9.5% were seen once. Sequencing was done on a sample of central memory CD4+ T cells from blood. The receptors derive from a man younger than 35 in good health.

The CDR3 bases are TGTGCCAGCAGCTTAGCGACTACCCCCTACGAGCAGTACTTC. Protein product: CASSLATTPYEQYF. The chain is built from TRBV7-2 and TRBJ2-7, with a weak D call TRBD2 (5 bases). The germline gives CDR1 SGHTA, CDR2 FQGNSA. V lost 0 bases and J 2 bases, leaving 8 bases between the germline ends. This CDR3 has 14 amino acids.

This clone was seen repeatedly, ten times or more. This rearrangement joins TRBV29-1 to TRBJ2-2; 9 nucleotides match TRBD1. The CDR3 totals 17 residues. J was trimmed by 7 bases and V by 0 bases; bases with no gene match: 12. Germline CDR1 SQVTM, CDR2 ANQGSEA. The CDR3 sequence: CSVEDLPLQGAVGELFF. CDR3 sequence (DNA): TGCAGCGTTGAAGATCTCCCTCTACAGGGGGCCGTCGGGGAGCTGTTTTTT.

This clone was recorded a few times. The chain carries TRBV11-1 and TRBJ2-1; 11 bases line up with TRBD2. The trim removed 5 bases at V and 3 bases at J, leaving 12 bases unmatched. The CDR3 spans 18 residues. The V gene's germline CDR1 is SGHAT and CDR2 FQDESV (reference sequence). This chain's CDR3 is CASSLRTSGRSFYNEQFF. The DNA for the CDR3 is TGTGCCAGCAGCCTTAGAACTAGCGGGAGATCTTTCTACAATGAGCAGTTCTTC.

The gene calls are TRBV30 and TRBJ1-2; 7 bases agree with TRBD1. Trimming took 2 bases from V and 3 from J; bases not matched to a gene: 3. The CDR3 is 13 residues long. Germline loops: CDR1 GTSNPN, CDR2 SVGIG (reference sequence). This chain's CDR3 is CAWSIGGDYGYTF. CDR3 DNA: TGTGCCTGGAGTATAGGGGGCGACTATGGCTACACCTTC.

This clone appeared a few times. The chain recombines TRBV5-4 with TRBJ1-2, with 9 bases identical to TRBD1. This CDR3 has 15 amino acids. V dropped 6 bases and J dropped 2; count of bases not matched to a gene: 8. Germline V gives CDR1 SGHNT, CDR2 YYREEE (reference sequence). The CDR3 spells CASTVMTGGNYGYTF. CDR3 sequence (DNA): TGTGCCAGCACCGTCATGACAGGGGGGAACTATGGCTACACCTTC.

The rearrangement uses TRBV14 and TRBJ1-2; 7 bases are a match to TRBD1. The junction had 7 bases not matched to a gene; V was cut back by 2 bases and J by 4 bases. CDR1 and CDR2 from the germline V gene are SGHDN and FVKESK. This CDR3 has 15 residues. CDR3 sequence: CASSQFGRGVYGYTF. CDR3 in DNA: TGTGCCAGCAGCCAATTTGGCAGGGGGGTCTATGGCTACACCTTC.

Many counts were recorded for this clone. This sequence joins TRBV9 and TRBJ2-7, with D possibly matching TRBD2 (6 bases). Per the germline V gene, CDR1 is SGDLS and CDR2 is YYNGEE. Trimming shortened V by 0 bases and J by 6 bases, and 16 bases separated the two germline ends. The CDR3 covers 15 residues. The DNA of the CDR3 is TGTGCCAGCAGCGTAGCTCCGCAGGGAGGTTCCGAGCAGTACTTC. Translation gives CASSVAPQGGSEQYF.

The chain employs TRBV12-5 and TRBJ1-2; D gene unclear. Germline loops: CDR1 LGHNT, CDR2 FRNRAP. The CDR3 spans 12 residues. V was trimmed by 7 bases and J by 4 bases, leaving 10 bases between them. CDR3 loop: CASAEAGYGYTF. CDR3 bases: TGTGCTAGTGCCGAGGCGGGCTATGGCTACACCTTC.

This clone has a handful of counts. V gene TRBV2 combines with J gene TRBJ1-2; a weak D match, TRBD1 (6 bases). The CDR3 length is 13 residues. The V gene's germline CDR1 is SNHLY and CDR2 FYNNEI. Trimming cost V 8 bases and J 8 bases, with 18 bases left between them. CDR3 in amino acids: CASSGDRIKGYTF. In DNA form, the CDR3 reads TGTGCCAGCTCTGGCGACAGGATTAAGGGCTACACCTTC.

This clone was picked up many times. The chain recombines TRBV6-9 with TRBJ2-7, with a tentative D call TRBD1 (6 bases). V lost 6 bases, J lost 5 bases, and 11 bases lay in between. This CDR3 region has 12 residues. Germline lookup yields CDR1 MNHGY and CDR2 SVAAGI. The CDR3 DNA reads TGTGCCAGCAGAGAACAGGGAGACGAGCAGTACTTC. Translation gives CASREQGDEQYF.

This clone was counted between two and nine times. V and J are TRBV11-2 and TRBJ2-1, with 14 bases that match TRBD2. J gave up 6 bases and V 1 base, and 5 bases lay outside the gene matches. CDR1 SGHAT and CDR2 FQNNGV come from the germline V gene. The length of the CDR3 is 17 residues. The CDR3 nucleotides are TGTGCCAGCAGCTTAGCGACTAGCGGGGGGGGAGGCAATGAGCAGTTCTTC. Translation: CASSLATSGGGGNEQFF.

The V call is TRBV4-3, the J call TRBJ2-3; 8 nucleotides match TRBD2. Germline CDR1 is LGHNA and CDR2 is YSLEER. This CDR3 is built from 16 residues. With V trimmed by 1 base and J by 3 bases, 6 bases remained unmatched. The CDR3 coding sequence is TGCGCCAGCAGCCAAGCGGGAGGGACTATAACAGATACGCAGTATTTT. Its protein is CASSQAGGTITDTQYF.

This clone was seen only a few times. The J gene is TRBJ2-7, the V gene TRBV6-1; a possible D gene is TRBD2 (6 bases). Germline assignment: CDR1 MNHNS and CDR2 SASEGT. The length of the CDR3 is 15 residues. Deletions cut 1 base from V and 1 base from J, with 11 bases between. Written as DNA, the CDR3 is TGTGCCAGCAGTGAAGTAACGGGGAGGTCCTACGAGCAGTACTTC. Protein: CASSEVTGRSYEQYF.

Points on this clone: Other DNA sequences in the sample encode the same CDR3. This chain links TRBV7-2 with TRBJ2-5, with 9 nucleotides matching TRBD2. Germline CDR1 is SGHTA and CDR2 is FQGNSA. V gave up 2 bases and J gave up 2 bases; unmatched junction bases: 0. This CDR3 is built from 14 residues. The CDR3 DNA follows: TGTGCCAGCAGCTTAACTAGCGGGCAAGAGACCCAGTACTTC. This encodes CASSLTSGQETQYF.

The gene calls are TRBV28 and TRBJ2-1; 9 bases are shared with TRBD2. The J segment lost 7 bases and the V segment lost 0 bases, leaving 22 bases of the junction unmatched. There are 21 residues in the CDR3. CDR1 and CDR2 from the germline V gene are MDHEN and SYDVKM. Here the CDR3 DNA reads TGTGCCAGCAGTTTATGGATTAGGACTAAGAGCGGGGGGCCGGGGGTGAATGAGCAGTTCTTC. The encoded protein is CASSLWIRTKSGGPGVNEQFF. The whole variable domain, remainder taken from reference TRBV28 and TRBJ2-1, is DVKVTQSSRYLVKRTGEKVFLECVQDMDHENMFWYRQDPGLGLRLIYFSYDVKMKEKGDIPEGYSVSREKKERFSLILESASTNQTSMYLCASSLWIRTKSGGPGVNEQFFGPGTRLTVL.

The chain has TRBV30 and TRBJ1-3, with TRBD1 as a possible D gene (5 bases). Germline loops: CDR1 GTSNPN, CDR2 SVGIG (reference sequence). Trimming removed 5 bases at V and 0 bases at J, with 8 bases between. The length of the CDR3 is 13 residues. The CDR3 here is CAWDSSSGNTIYF. The CDR3, as DNA: TGTGCCTGGGACAGCTCCTCTGGAAACACCATATATTTT.

This clone was counted many times. In DNA, the CDR3 is TGTGCCATCAGTGGGTCCAGGGGCAACGGGGAGCTGTTTTTT. Translated: CAISGSRGNGELFF. V is TRBV10-3 and J is TRBJ2-2; possible D gene TRBD1, 6 bases. The CDR3 length is 14 residues. V lost 4 bases and J lost 7, with 13 bases in between. Germline V gives CDR1 ENHRY, CDR2 SYGVKD.

The chain links TRBV7-7 to TRBJ1-2; D is possibly TRBD1 (5 bases). The CDR3 totals 20 residues. The germline V and J ends were trimmed by 4 bases and 8 bases, with 35 bases remaining between them. The germline V gene has CDR1 SSHAT and CDR2 FNYEAQ (reference sequence). CDR3 sequence reads: CASSCPLGPLQTALSRGYTF. In DNA, the CDR3 is TGTGCCAGCAGCTGCCCCCTCGGCCCTCTCCAGACAGCCCTATCACGGGGCTACACCTTC.

V is TRBV7-2 and J is TRBJ1-5; TRBD1 is a possible D gene (6 bases). The CDR3 runs 12 residues. V lost 4 bases and J 9 bases, leaving 10 bases between the germline ends. In germline, CDR1 is SGHTA, CDR2 FQGNSA. This CDR3 reads CASSSGGRPQHF. The CDR3 DNA reads TGTGCCAGCAGCTCCGGGGGGCGGCCCCAGCATTTT.

This clone was observed a few times. This chain connects TRBV18 to TRBJ2-2; 10 positions match TRBD2. The CDR3 covers 17 residues. Trimming cost V 4 bases and J 4 bases; bases outside gene matches: 9. Germline-derived CDR1 and CDR2 are KGHSH and LQKENI. This CDR3 is CASSQLFSGRATGELFF. The CDR3 nucleotides are TGTGCCAGCTCACAGCTCTTCAGCGGGAGGGCCACCGGGGAGCTGTTTTTT.

This clone was counted at least ten times. A read error may account for a junction end that differs from germline. The V and J genes are TRBV7-7 and TRBJ2-5, with TRBD1 as a possible D gene (5 bases). Germline CDR1 SSHAT, CDR2 FNYEAQ (reference sequence). The CDR3 consists of 14 residues. The CDR3 loop is CASSLGTGRETQYF. The CDR3 nucleotides are TGTGCTAGCAGCTTGGGAACAGGTCGAGAGACCCAGTACTTC.

This clone has just a few counts. The chain has TRBV6-5 and TRBJ2-1, with D possibly TRBD1 on 5 matching bases. This CDR3 has 13 amino acids. V lost 11 bases and J 2 bases, leaving 13 bases between the germline ends. The germline CDR1 and CDR2 sequences are MNHEY and SVGAGI. This chain's CDR3 is CAGAHDAYNEQFF. CDR3 in DNA: TGTGCCGGGGCGCACGACGCCTACAATGAGCAGTTCTTC.

In its sample, this clone was seen a few times. The V gene is TRBV2, the J gene TRBJ2-5; the match to TRBD1 covers 8 bases. The germline CDR1 and CDR2 sequences are SNHLY and FYNNEI. This CDR3 region has 14 residues. Germline trimming cut 6 bases from V and 3 bases from J; bases unmatched to any gene: 6. The CDR3 coding sequence is TGTGCCAGCAGCAGCCGACAGGGGAAAGAGACCCAGTACTTC. This codes for CASSSRQGKETQYF.

V is TRBV30 and J is TRBJ2-2; 15 bases line up with TRBD2. V trimming: 0 bases; J trimming: 7 bases; junction bases outside the gene matches: 3. This CDR3 contains 16 residues. The germline gives CDR1 GTSNPN, CDR2 SVGIG (reference sequence). Here the CDR3 reads CAWSVGLAGGYGELFF. The CDR3 bases are TGTGCCTGGAGTGTAGGACTAGCGGGAGGGTACGGGGAGCTGTTTTTT.